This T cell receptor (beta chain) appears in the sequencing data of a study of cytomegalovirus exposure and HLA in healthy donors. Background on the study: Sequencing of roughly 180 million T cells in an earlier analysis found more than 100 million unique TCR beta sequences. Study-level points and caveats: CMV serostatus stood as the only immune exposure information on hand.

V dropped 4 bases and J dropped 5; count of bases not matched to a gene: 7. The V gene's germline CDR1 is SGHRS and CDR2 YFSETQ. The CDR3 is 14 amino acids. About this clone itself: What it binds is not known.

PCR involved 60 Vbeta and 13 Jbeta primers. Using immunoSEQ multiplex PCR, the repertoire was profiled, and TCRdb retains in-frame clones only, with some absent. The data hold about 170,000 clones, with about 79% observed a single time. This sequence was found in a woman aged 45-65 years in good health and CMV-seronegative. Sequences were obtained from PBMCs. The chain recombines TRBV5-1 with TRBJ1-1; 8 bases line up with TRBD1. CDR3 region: CASSLGQGGTEAFF. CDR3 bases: TGCGCCAGCAGCCTCGGACAGGGAGGGACTGAAGCTTTCTTT.